Given below is one T cell receptor (beta chain) in context. These data are taken from a study of control samples from healthy donors and cancer patients. Germline CDR1 SGHRS, CDR2 YFSETQ. V lost 2 bases, J lost 3 bases, and 17 bases lay in between. The CDR3 length is 16 residues. Clones were sequenced by immunoSEQ multiplex PCR, and TCRdb holds only the in-frame ones, with some missing. The profile shows around 150,000 clones, roughly 90% of them singletons. The TCR sequence derives from a man aged 25-45 years in good health. The specimen sequenced was blood. J is TRBJ1-1 and V is TRBV5-1; a possible D gene is TRBD1 (6 bases). The CDR3 DNA reads TGCGCCAGCAGCTTTGGGGGGACACTAGGTGACACTGAAGCTTTCTTT. Translating it yields CASSFGGTLGDTEAFF.